This TCR beta chain was recorded in a study of T cell changes during pregnancy in multiple sclerosis. The repertoire was sequenced with immunoSEQ multiplex PCR; TCRdb's copy has only in-frame clones and lacks some. The data show tens of thousands of clones, 85% to 90% seen once. V gave up 5 bases and J gave up 3 bases, with 19 bases separating them. CDR1 SGHNT and CDR2 YENEEA come from the germline V gene. The CDR3 contains 16 residues. The chain links TRBV11-3 to TRBJ1-1; D call uncertain. This receptor was taken from a female donor with multiple sclerosis, enrolled in a pregnancy study. The sequences come from CD8+ T cells from peripheral blood mononuclear cells, collected before pregnancy. CDR3 in DNA: TGTGCCAGCAGCAATAGGACCGGGGATTTGGACACTGAAGCTTTCTTT. The encoded protein is CASSNRTGDLDTEAFF. Full variable domain (outside the CDR3, taken from reference TRBV11-3 and TRBJ1-1): EAGVVQSPRYKIIEKKQPVAFWCNPISGHNTLYWYLQNLGQGPELLIRYENEEAVDDSQLPKDRFSAERLKGVDSTLKIQPAELGDSAVYLCASSNRTGDLDTEAFFGQGTRLTVV.